This record looks at one T cell receptor (beta chain) sequence and its context. This entry comes from a study of CXCR3-negative and CXCR3-positive naive CD8 T cells. The TRB cDNA libraries were prepared by 5' RACE with UMI labels. TCRdb reprocessed the 5' RACE reads, keeping one entry per CDR3 protein, no DNA. This sample's table reports tens of thousands of distinct CDR3 sequences. Germline V gene sequence: CDR1 KGHSH, CDR2 LQKENI. The CDR3 sequence is 12 residues long. Sequencing was performed on naive CXCR3- CD8+ T cells from blood. Subset meaning: CD45RO-CCR7+CD27+CD95- naive CD8+ T cells lacking CXCR3 (TNR3-). This receptor was identified in a human donor in good health. Some clones in this sample may be carry-over from other donors' samples. The chain employs TRBV18 and TRBJ2-1; TCRdb names TRBD1, which stays unverified in the absence of DNA. CDR3 protein: CASSGGVDEQFF.